One and the same sample provided the 14 T cell receptor beta chains below, sequenced in a study of blood T cell repertoires in COVID-19. The protocol was immunoSEQ multiplex PCR, while the TCRdb copy is restricted to in-frame clones and leaves out a portion. The sample lists 85,000 to 100,000 clones; 60% to 85% were seen once. The sequencing input was peripheral blood. These TCRs come from a woman older than 75 with active or convalescent COVID-19.

The chain carries TRBV14 and TRBJ2-2; perhaps TRBD1 as D (6 bases). Per the germline V gene, CDR1 is SGHDN and CDR2 is FVKESK. The CDR3 length is 15 residues. Trimming took 4 bases from V and 2 from J, leaving 11 bases between them. The CDR3 sequence is CASSPGTHNTGELFF. CDR3 DNA sequence: TGTGCCAGCAGCCCCGGGACACACAACACCGGGGAGCTGTTTTTT.

The chain is built from TRBV6-2 or TRBV6-3 and TRBJ2-1, with 8 bases lining up with TRBD2. The germline CDR1 and CDR2 sequences are MNHEY and SVGEGT. This CDR3 contains 14 residues. V shed 2 bases, J shed 8 bases, and the junction held 5 bases outside the gene matches. CDR3 coding DNA: TGTGCCAGCAGTTACCCCGGGACTAGGTATGAGCAGTTCTTC. Its translation is CASSYPGTRYEQFF.

The rearrangement links TRBV5-4 to TRBJ2-5; D is possibly TRBD2 (7 bases). Per germline, CDR1 SGHNT and CDR2 YYREEE (reference sequence). This CDR3 has 14 amino acids. Trimming took 2 bases from V and 5 from J, leaving 13 bases between them. The CDR3 here is CASSFGGQLETQYF. CDR3 nucleotide sequence: TGTGCCAGCAGCTTCGGGGGGCAGTTGGAGACCCAGTACTTC.

The gene calls are TRBV13 and TRBJ1-2; 7 bases are a match to TRBD1. CDR1 is PRHDT and CDR2 is FYEKMQ in the germline V gene (reference sequence). The CDR3 length is 14 residues. V was pared by 3 bases and J by 4 bases, with 5 bases of the junction left unmatched. The CDR3 nucleotides are TGTGCCAGCAGCTTGCAGGGGGGAGGCTATGGCTACACCTTC. This encodes CASSLQGGGYGYTF.

The J gene is TRBJ2-6, the V gene TRBV30; 7 bases map to TRBD1. V dropped 0 bases and J dropped 0; count of bases not matched to a gene: 20. Germline lookup yields CDR1 GTSNPN and CDR2 SVGIG (reference sequence). The length of the CDR3 is 22 residues. The CDR3 region is CAWSVLLGQPLFTSSGANVLTF. CDR3 nucleotides: TGTGCCTGGAGTGTACTCCTGGGACAGCCCCTCTTTACTAGCTCTGGGGCCAACGTCCTGACTTTC.

The rearrangement links TRBV5-1 to TRBJ2-7; D is perhaps TRBD2 (6 bases). CDR1 and CDR2 from the germline V gene are SGHRS and YFSETQ. The CDR3 has 15 amino acids. V was cut by 0 bases and J by 4 bases, with 14 bases left in between. CDR3 coding DNA: TGCGCCAGCAGCTTGGCCGGGGGAGGAGGGTACGAGCAGTACTTC. Translation gives CASSLAGGGGYEQYF.

This clone was seen a few times. This chain links TRBV6-2 or TRBV6-3 with TRBJ1-2, with 9 positions matching TRBD1. Looked up from germline, CDR1 is MNHEY and CDR2 is SVGEGT. Losses at the gene ends were 0 bases for V and 3 bases for J; bases not matched to a gene: 8. This CDR3 is 17 amino acids long. This chain's CDR3 is CASSYSWTGDQDYGYTF. In nucleotides, the CDR3 is TGTGCCAGCAGTTACTCGTGGACAGGGGATCAGGACTATGGCTACACCTTC.

This chain connects TRBV25-1 to TRBJ2-1, with 7 bases lining up with TRBD1. The CDR3 consists of 14 residues. Per germline, CDR1 MGHDK and CDR2 SYGVNS. V gave up 6 bases and J gave up 4 bases; unmatched junction bases: 6. CDR3 in DNA: TGTGCCAGCAGAAGGACAGGACCATACAATGAGCAGTTCTTC. It specifies CASRRTGPYNEQFF.

The chain links TRBV2 to TRBJ2-7, with 11 bases that match TRBD2. The CDR3 length is 13 residues. The V gene's germline CDR1 is SNHLY and CDR2 FYNNEI. With 4 bases clipped from V and 6 bases from J, the junction kept 2 bases outside the gene matches. The DNA for the CDR3 is TGTGCCAGCAGTGGTCTAGCGGGAGGCGAGCAGTACTTC. Its protein product is CASSGLAGGEQYF. The variable domain in full, with the rest retrieved from reference TRBV2 and TRBJ2-7, is EPEVTQTPSHQVTQMGQEVILRCVPISNHLYFYWYRQILGQKVEFLVSFYNNEISEKSEIFDDQFSVERPDGSNFTLKIRSTKLEDSAMYFCASSGLAGGEQYFGPGTRLTVT.

The rearrangement links TRBV5-1 to TRBJ1-2; tentatively, D is TRBD1 (5 bases). V was cut by 4 bases and J by 2 bases, with 18 bases left in between. Germline-derived CDR1 and CDR2 are SGHRS and YFSETQ. The CDR3 totals 16 residues. The CDR3 loop reads CASSVGLGQGNYGYTF. The CDR3 bases are TGCGCCAGCAGCGTCGGGCTGGGGCAGGGCAACTATGGCTACACCTTC.

V is TRBV10-3 and J is TRBJ2-3, with TRBD1 matching 9 bases. The CDR3 is 15 amino acids. V was clipped by 5 bases and J by 1 base; unmatched bases: 4. CDR1 and CDR2 from the germline V gene are ENHRY and SYGVKD. The CDR3 DNA reads TGTGCCATCAGTCTGACAGGGGGGGGCACAGATACGCAGTATTTT. Amino acids: CAISLTGGGTDTQYF.

J is TRBJ1-2 and V is TRBV29-1; possible D gene TRBD1, 6 bases. V gave up 7 bases and J gave up 4 bases, with 13 bases separating them. Germline values: CDR1 SQVTM, CDR2 ANQGSEA. The CDR3 covers 12 residues. CDR3 in DNA: TGCAGCGCTCGGACAGAGGTCTATGGCTACACCTTC. Translation gives CSARTEVYGYTF.

The chain couples TRBV7-2 to TRBJ2-3; the match to TRBD2 covers 7 bases. V gave up 2 bases and J gave up 5 bases; unmatched junction bases: 7. CDR1 is SGHTA and CDR2 is FQGNSA in the germline V gene. There are 15 residues in the CDR3. CDR3 in amino acids: CASSLSSGVEDTQYF. The DNA for the CDR3 is TGTGCCAGCAGCTTATCGAGCGGGGTTGAAGATACGCAGTATTTT. The whole variable domain, remainder taken from reference TRBV7-2 and TRBJ2-3, is GAGVSQSPSNKVTEKGKDVELRCDPISGHTALYWYRQSLGQGLEFLIYFQGNSAPDKSGLPSDRFSAERTGGSVSTLTIQRTQQEDSAVYLCASSLSSGVEDTQYFGPGTRLTVL.

The rearrangement links TRBV2 to TRBJ2-2, with 9 bases that match TRBD2. The V segment lost 8 bases and the J segment 7 bases; nucleotides outside the gene matches: 11. The germline V gene encodes CDR1 SNHLY and CDR2 FYNNEI. The CDR3 contains 15 residues. The CDR3 spells CASAGAGGPVGELFF. CDR3 nucleotide sequence: TGTGCCAGCGCGGGCGCGGGAGGGCCAGTCGGGGAGCTGTTTTTT.